The 7 T cell receptor beta chains below were found in one sample sequenced in a study of shared clonotypes between healthy human individuals. The data were produced by immunoSEQ multiplex PCR, yet TCRdb's version contains in-frame clones alone and is incomplete. This table holds around 530,000 clones, around 78% found once. Input material: PBMCs. All receptors derive from a middle-aged woman in good health. Some clones in this sample may be carry-over from other donors' samples.

The chain employs TRBV18 and TRBJ2-7, with 9 bases that match TRBD1. V gave up 4 bases and J gave up 3 bases; unmatched junction bases: 4. The CDR3 runs to 14 residues. Germline V gene lookup returns CDR1 KGHSH and CDR2 LQKENI. CDR3 sequence reads: CASSLGQGVYEQYF. The CDR3 bases are TGTGCCAGCTCACTGGGACAGGGTGTCTACGAGCAGTACTTC.

This clone was found once. The chain carries TRBV5-4 and TRBJ2-7; no firm D call. CDR1 SGHNT and CDR2 YYREEE come from the germline V gene (reference sequence). The CDR3 sequence is 13 residues long. Trimming took off 0 bases at V and 12 bases at J, with 16 bases between the two ends. CDR3 sequence: CASSLEFGSVTYF. The CDR3 region has the DNA TGTGCCAGCAGCTTGGAGTTTGGCTCGGTAACGTACTTC.

The V gene is TRBV29-1, the J gene TRBJ2-2; the match to TRBD1 covers 9 bases. This CDR3 has 12 residues. CDR1 and CDR2 from the germline V gene are SQVTM and ANQGSEA. J was trimmed by 6 bases and V by 7 bases; bases with no gene match: 3. The CDR3 coding sequence is TGCAGCGCGGACAGGGGTTCCGGGGAGCTGTTTTTT. Its translation is CSADRGSGELFF.

J is TRBJ2-1 and V is TRBV15, with TRBD1 identical over 9 bases. Germline CDR1 is LNHNV and CDR2 is YYDKDF (reference sequence). Trimming cost V 1 base and J 6 bases; bases outside gene matches: 4. The CDR3 contains 15 residues. The CDR3 loop is CATSRGTGDGNEQFF. CDR3 sequence (DNA): TGTGCCACCAGCAGAGGGACAGGGGACGGCAATGAGCAGTTCTTC.

A remark on this clone: A far larger clone is just one base off, so this is likely a read error. This rearrangement joins TRBV28 to TRBJ2-7; a weak D match, TRBD2 (6 bases). V was trimmed by 0 bases and J by 5 bases, leaving 14 bases between them. The CDR3 runs to 15 residues. CDR1 is MDHEN, CDR2 SYDVKM, per germline. CDR3 bases: TGTGCCAGCAGTTTATGGGGGACTGGATCCCACGAGCAGTACTTC. It encodes CASSLWGTGSHEQYF. The entire variable domain, with the rest obtained from reference TRBV28 and TRBJ2-7, is as follows: DVKVTQSSRYLVKRTGEKVFLECVQDMDHENMFWYRQDPGLGLRLIYFSYDVKMKEKGDIPEGYSVSREKKERFSLILESASTNQTSMYLCASSLWGTGSHEQYFGPGTRLTVT.

The V gene is TRBV7-2, the J gene TRBJ1-4, with D uncertain. The CDR3 is made up of 16 amino acids. With 3 bases removed from V and 10 bases from J, the gap between germline ends came to 21 bases. The germline gives CDR1 SGHTA, CDR2 FQGNSA. CDR3 loop: CASSLATWSRGGKLFF. The CDR3 nucleotides are TGTGCCAGCAGCTTGGCCACCTGGTCACGGGGTGGAAAACTGTTTTTT.

V usage is TRBV18 and J usage is TRBJ1-2, with 8 bases fitting TRBD1. CDR3 length equals 16 residues. The germline V gene encodes CDR1 KGHSH and CDR2 LQKENI. V dropped 3 bases and J dropped 3; count of bases not matched to a gene: 9. The CDR3 loop is CASSPGQALWDYGYTF. The CDR3 DNA reads as TGTGCCAGCTCACCGGGACAGGCTTTATGGGACTATGGCTACACCTTC.